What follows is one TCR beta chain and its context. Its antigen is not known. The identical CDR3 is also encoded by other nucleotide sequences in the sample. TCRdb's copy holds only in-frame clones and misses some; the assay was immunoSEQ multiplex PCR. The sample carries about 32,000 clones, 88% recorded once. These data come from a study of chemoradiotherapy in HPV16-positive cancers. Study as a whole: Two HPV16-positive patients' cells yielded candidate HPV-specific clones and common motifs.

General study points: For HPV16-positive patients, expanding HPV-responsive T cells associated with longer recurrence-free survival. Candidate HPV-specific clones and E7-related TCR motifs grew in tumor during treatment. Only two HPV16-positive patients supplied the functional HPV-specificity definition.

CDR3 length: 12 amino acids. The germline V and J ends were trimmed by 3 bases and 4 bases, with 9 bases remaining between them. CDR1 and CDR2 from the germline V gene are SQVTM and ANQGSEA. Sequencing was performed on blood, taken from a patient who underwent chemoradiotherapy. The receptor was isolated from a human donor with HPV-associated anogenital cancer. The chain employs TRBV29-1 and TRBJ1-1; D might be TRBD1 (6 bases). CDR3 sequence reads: CSVDRGATEAFF. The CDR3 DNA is TGCAGCGTTGACAGGGGAGCCACTGAAGCTTTCTTT.